This T cell receptor beta chain derives from a study of T-cell memory formation after mild COVID-19. Study outcomes and limitations: Contracting clones, day 15 to 85, had balanced CD4/CD8, and later expanders favored CD4+. Shrinking CD4+ clones resided mostly in CM and EM, and CD8+ ones in EMRA.

TCRdb passed the 5' RACE reads through MiXCR, listing each CDR3 protein once. The sample yields around 320,000 distinct CDR3 sequences, less than 20% seen once. As for this clonotype: Its matching antigen is unknown.

CDR1 and CDR2 (germline): SGHRS, YFSETQ. There are 14 residues in the CDR3. The ends were cut back, 2 bases at V and 6 bases at J, with 11 bases in the middle. The material sequenced was PBMCs or a T cell subset sorted from them (not recorded which). This TCR came from a man between 18 and 29 years old who had mild COVID-19 (a few samples of this study predate the infection). Cell type and time point are not known. The V call is TRBV5-1, the J call TRBJ2-2, with D perhaps given as TRBD1 or TRBD2 (5 bases each). CDR3 amino acids: CASSFGAGPGELFF. CDR3 in DNA: TGCGCCAGCAGCTTCGGGGCCGGACCCGGGGAGCTGTTTTTT.